Only one count was recorded for the clone carrying this T cell receptor (gamma chain). This CDR3 contains 13 residues. V shed 1 base and J 8 bases; nucleotides not matched to a gene: 8. Germline CDR1 reads VTNTFY; CDR2 reads YDVSTARD (reference sequence). The sample comes from a study of gamma-delta T cells after stem cell transplantation. With CATT, TCRdb re-called clones from the RT-PCR reads. The sample has 1,000 or so gamma-chain clones, about 25% seen once; the top ten hold 44%. V is TRGV3 and J is TRGJ1 or TRGJ2. TCRdb leaves out the J gene; it was filled in here by matching the DNA to germline. The source is a human donor. It is not recorded whose cells these are; they may come from a transplant donor. The sequenced sample consisted of gamma-delta T cells. Here the CDR3 reads CATWDSLLHKKLF. CDR3 sequence (DNA): TGTGCCACCTGGGACAGCCTTCTTCATAAGAAACTCTTT.